The text below deals with one TCR beta chain. Its antigen is not known. This record comes from a study of T cell responses to AZD1222 COVID-19 vaccine. This CDR3 is built from 13 residues. Trimming shortened V by 0 bases and J by 3 bases, and 6 bases separated the two germline ends. Germline V lookup: CDR1 LGHNA, CDR2 YNFKEQ. Assay: immunoSEQ multiplex PCR; the TCRdb copy retains only in-frame clones and omits some. The sample has about 140,000 clones; around 94% are singletons. Study conclusions and caveats: In the spike-specific TCR repertoire, nearly half reportedly target unmutated variant regions. Samples come after the peak T cell response, not at day 14. Females made up more of the donors, who were largely white British, and clonal diversity may have come out too low.

The TCR originated in an adult who had recovered from COVID-19. The chain is built from TRBV4-2 and TRBJ2-7; D gene unclear. This specimen was peripheral blood, taken after recovery from COVID-19. The CDR3 nucleotides are TGTGCCAGCAGCCAAGATCCAAACTACGAGCAGTACTTC. This codes for CASSQDPNYEQYF.